The 5 T cell receptor beta chains below all came from one sample that was sequenced in a study of early T cells in non-severe SARS-CoV-2 infection. TCRdb recomputed calls from the 5' RACE reads with MiXCR, one row per CDR3 protein. Of 100,000 or so distinct CDR3 sequences in the sample, around 16% were seen once. Source: whole blood, taken at baseline. These receptors were taken from an adult who was a healthcare worker with PCR-confirmed SARS-CoV-2 infection or an uninfected control (not recorded which).

This chain joins TRBV18 and TRBJ2-1, with D possibly being TRBD2 (6 bases). Germline values: CDR1 KGHSH, CDR2 LQKENI. The V gene lost 0 bases and the J gene lost 3 bases, with 12 bases spanning the gap. This CDR3 contains 16 residues. The CDR3 loop reads CASSPPAAGIYNEQFF. CDR3 nucleotide sequence: TGTGCCAGCTCACCACCGGCAGCGGGCATCTACAATGAGCAGTTCTTC.

This clonotype was counted between two and nine times. This sequence joins TRBV5-5 and TRBJ2-5, with 10 positions matching TRBD2. The germline V gene encodes CDR1 SGHKS and CDR2 YYEKEE (reference sequence). The CDR3 totals 18 residues. The V segment lost 3 bases and the J segment 4 bases; nucleotides outside the gene matches: 15. For the CDR3, the DNA is TGTGCCAGCAGCTCCCCAGGTCTAGCGGGAGTATTCCGAGAGACCCAGTACTTC. Protein product: CASSSPGLAGVFRETQYF.

This clonotype appeared many times. The gene calls are TRBV7-8 and TRBJ1-3, with 7 bases identical to TRBD1. Germline-derived CDR1 and CDR2 are SGHVS and FQNEAQ. Trimming cost V 5 bases and J 1 base; bases outside gene matches: 2. CDR3 length: 14 amino acids. CDR3 in amino acids: CASSPRGSGNTIYF. The CDR3 bases are TGTGCCAGCAGCCCCAGGGGGTCTGGAAACACCATATATTTT.

This clonotype was observed a handful of times. The genes are TRBV18 and TRBJ1-6; D perhaps matches TRBD1 (6 bases). The CDR3 covers 17 residues. Germline V CDR1 and CDR2: KGHSH, LQKENI. V was shortened by 0 bases and J by 6 bases, with 15 bases between the two germline ends. CDR3 sequence (DNA): TGTGCCAGCTCACCACCGGGGGGCCGAACCATTAATTCACCCCTCCACTTT. Its protein product is CASSPPGGRTINSPLHF.

In its sample, this clonotype was seen a few times. This chain uses TRBV24-1 with TRBJ2-3; D gene unclear. This CDR3 contains 16 residues. Germline values: CDR1 KGHDR, CDR2 SFDVKD. Trimming stripped 3 bases from V and 4 bases from J, with 16 bases between. This CDR3 is CATSDQDRRYADTQYF. Here the CDR3 DNA reads TGTGCCACCAGTGATCAGGACCGCCGATACGCAGATACGCAGTATTTT.